Below, one T cell receptor (beta chain) is given with its context. V shed 4 bases, J shed 8 bases, and the junction held 5 bases outside the gene matches. This CDR3 has 14 residues. Germline V gives CDR1 LGHNA, CDR2 YNFKEQ. The sample comes from a study of blood T cell repertoires in COVID-19. Whole-study context: Sites in the United States, Italy and Spain provided acute and convalescent COVID-19 samples. The analysed material was cDNA or gDNA that came from T cells, B-cell-depleted T cells, or PBMCs.

Under the authors' procedure: Amplification of reference gene primers provided the estimated nucleated cell counts. TCRdb's copy holds only in-frame clones and misses some; the assay was immunoSEQ multiplex PCR. That table furnishes V, J and clone size, whereas the DNA furnished D and trimming. Here the sample spans hundreds of thousands of clones, approximately 86% being singletons. Sequencing input: peripheral blood. The V gene is TRBV4-2, the J gene TRBJ1-6; 7 bases agree with TRBD1. This TCR derives from a man between 65 and 85 years old with acute or convalescent COVID-19. This chain's CDR3 is CASSLQGKDSPLHF. The CDR3 nucleotides read TGTGCCAGCAGCCTACAGGGGAAGGATTCACCCCTCCACTTT.